Below, one T cell receptor beta chain is given with its context. Its antigen remains unknown. The data were taken from a study of cytomegalovirus exposure and HLA in healthy donors. Looking at the study overall: Early release data held about 85 million unique TCRs from HLA-typed donors.

60 Vbeta and 13 Jbeta primers were used in PCR. Produced via immunoSEQ multiplex PCR; TCRdb's table is partial and in-frame only. The table lists 150,000 to 200,000 clones, nearly 80% of them singletons, with around 0.89% in the top ten. V lost 10 bases to trimming and J lost 5 bases; unmatched junction nucleotides: 5. The CDR3 spans 14 residues. CDR1 ENHRY and CDR2 SYGVKD come from the germline V gene. Overall study results and limits: The classifier reportedly diagnosed cytomegalovirus status with high specificity and sensitivity. Rarity marked most TCR sequences, yet some public TCRs occurred in many donors. HLA alleles were associated with roughly 15,000 TCR beta sequences in a later analysis at 0.05 false discovery rate.

The sequence came from a woman between 45 and 65 years old in good health and CMV-seropositive. The specimen was PBMCs. This rearrangement joins TRBV10-3 to TRBJ2-3; 14 bases are shared with TRBD2. The DNA for the CDR3 is TGTGCCACCGGACTAGCGGGAGGTGTAGATACGCAGTATTTT. Residues: CATGLAGGVDTQYF.